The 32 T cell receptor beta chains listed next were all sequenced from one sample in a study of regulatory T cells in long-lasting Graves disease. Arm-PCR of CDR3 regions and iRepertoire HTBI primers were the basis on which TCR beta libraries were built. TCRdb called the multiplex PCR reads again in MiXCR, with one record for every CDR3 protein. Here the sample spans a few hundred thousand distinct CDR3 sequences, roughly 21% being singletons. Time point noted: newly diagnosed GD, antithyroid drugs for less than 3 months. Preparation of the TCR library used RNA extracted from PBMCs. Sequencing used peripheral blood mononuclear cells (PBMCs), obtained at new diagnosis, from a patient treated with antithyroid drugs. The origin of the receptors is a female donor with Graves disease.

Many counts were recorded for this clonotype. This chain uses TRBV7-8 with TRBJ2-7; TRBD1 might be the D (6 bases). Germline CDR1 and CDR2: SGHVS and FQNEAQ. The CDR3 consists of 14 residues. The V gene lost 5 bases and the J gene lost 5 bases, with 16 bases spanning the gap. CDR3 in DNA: TGTGCCAGCAGCCAAGGGGTCAGGGGAAACGAGCAGTACTTC. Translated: CASSQGVRGNEQYF.

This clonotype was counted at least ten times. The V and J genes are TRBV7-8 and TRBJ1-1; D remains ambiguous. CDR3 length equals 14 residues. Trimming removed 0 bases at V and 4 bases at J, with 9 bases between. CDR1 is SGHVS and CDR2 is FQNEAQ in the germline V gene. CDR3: CASSLARAVTEAFF. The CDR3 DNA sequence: TGTGCCAGCAGCTTAGCGCGGGCGGTCACTGAAGCTTTCTTT.

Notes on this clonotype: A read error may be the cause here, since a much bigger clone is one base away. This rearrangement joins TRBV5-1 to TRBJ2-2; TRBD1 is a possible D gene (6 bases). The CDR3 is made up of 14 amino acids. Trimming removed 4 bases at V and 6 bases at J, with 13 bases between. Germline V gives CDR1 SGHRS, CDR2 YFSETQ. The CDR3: CASSQTPGAGELFF. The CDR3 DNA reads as TGCGCCAGCAGCCAGACGCCAGGGGCCGGGGAGCTGTTTTTT.

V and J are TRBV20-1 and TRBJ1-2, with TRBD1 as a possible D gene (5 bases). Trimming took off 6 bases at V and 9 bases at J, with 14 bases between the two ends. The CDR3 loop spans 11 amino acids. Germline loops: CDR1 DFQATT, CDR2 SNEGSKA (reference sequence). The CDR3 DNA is TGCAGTGCAGCCCACAGGTCTAGCTACACCTTC. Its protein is CSAAHRSSYTF.

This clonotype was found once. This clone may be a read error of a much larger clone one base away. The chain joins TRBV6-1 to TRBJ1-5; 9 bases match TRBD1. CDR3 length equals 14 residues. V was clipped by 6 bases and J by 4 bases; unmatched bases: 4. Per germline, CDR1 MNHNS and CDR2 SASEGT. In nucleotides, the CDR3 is TGTGCCAGCAGGCGCGGACAGGGGAATCAGCCCCAGCATTTT. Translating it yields CASRRGQGNQPQHF.

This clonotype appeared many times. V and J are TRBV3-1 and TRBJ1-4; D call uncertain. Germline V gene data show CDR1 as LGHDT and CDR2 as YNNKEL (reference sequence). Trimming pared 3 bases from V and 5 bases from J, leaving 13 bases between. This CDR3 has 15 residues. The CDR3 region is CASSQRSGMNEKLFF. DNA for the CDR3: TGTGCCAGCAGCCAGAGAAGCGGGATGAATGAAAAACTGTTTTTT. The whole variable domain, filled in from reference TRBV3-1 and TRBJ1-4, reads DTAVSQTPKYLVTQMGNDKSIKCEQNLGHDTMYWYKQDSKKFLKIMFSYNNKELIINETVPNRFSPKSPDKAHLNLHINSLELGDSAVYFCASSQRSGMNEKLFFGSGTQLSVL.

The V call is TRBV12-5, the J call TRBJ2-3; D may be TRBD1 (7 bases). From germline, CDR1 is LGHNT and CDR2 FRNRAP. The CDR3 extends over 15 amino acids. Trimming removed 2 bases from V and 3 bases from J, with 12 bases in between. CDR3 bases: TGTGCTAGTGGTTTGCGACAGGGAGGAACAGATACGCAGTATTTT. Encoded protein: CASGLRQGGTDTQYF. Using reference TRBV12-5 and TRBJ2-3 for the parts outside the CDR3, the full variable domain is DARVTQTPRHKVTEMGQEVTMRCQPILGHNTVFWYRQTMMQGLELLAYFRNRAPLDDSGMPKDRFSAEMPDATLATLKIQPSEPRDSAVYFCASGLRQGGTDTQYFGPGTRLTVL.

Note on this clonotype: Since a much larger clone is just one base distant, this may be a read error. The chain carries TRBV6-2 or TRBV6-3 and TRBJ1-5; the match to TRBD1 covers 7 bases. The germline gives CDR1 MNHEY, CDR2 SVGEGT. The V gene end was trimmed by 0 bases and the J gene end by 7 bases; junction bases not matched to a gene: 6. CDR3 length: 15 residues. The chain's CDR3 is CASSYSEGARQPQHF. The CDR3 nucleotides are TGTGCCAGCAGTTACTCAGAGGGGGCTCGGCAGCCCCAGCATTTT.

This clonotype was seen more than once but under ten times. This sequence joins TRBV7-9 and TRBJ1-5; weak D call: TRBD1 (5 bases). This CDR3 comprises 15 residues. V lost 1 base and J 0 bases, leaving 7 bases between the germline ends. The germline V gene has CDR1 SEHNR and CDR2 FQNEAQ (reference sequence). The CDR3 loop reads CASSLGTPSNQPQHF. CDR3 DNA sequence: TGTGCCAGCAGCTTAGGGACACCTAGCAATCAGCCCCAGCATTTT. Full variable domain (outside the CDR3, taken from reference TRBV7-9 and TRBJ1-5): DTGVSQNPRHKITKRGQNVTFRCDPISEHNRLYWYRQTLGQGPEFLTYFQNEAQLEKSRLLSDRFSAERPKGSFSTLEIQRTEQGDSAMYLCASSLGTPSNQPQHFGDGTRLSIL.

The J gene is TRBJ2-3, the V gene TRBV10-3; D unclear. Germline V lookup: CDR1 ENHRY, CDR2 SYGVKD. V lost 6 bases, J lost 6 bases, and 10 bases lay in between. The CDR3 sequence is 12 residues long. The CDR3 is CAISFGSDTQYF. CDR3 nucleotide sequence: TGTGCCATCAGCTTTGGCAGTGATACGCAGTATTTT.

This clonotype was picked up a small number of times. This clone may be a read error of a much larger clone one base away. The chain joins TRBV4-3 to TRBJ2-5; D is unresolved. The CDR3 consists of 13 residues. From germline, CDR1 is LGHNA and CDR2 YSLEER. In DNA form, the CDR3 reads TGCGCCAGCAGCCAAGATCGAGAAGAGACCCAGTGCTTC. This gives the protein CASSQDREETQCF.

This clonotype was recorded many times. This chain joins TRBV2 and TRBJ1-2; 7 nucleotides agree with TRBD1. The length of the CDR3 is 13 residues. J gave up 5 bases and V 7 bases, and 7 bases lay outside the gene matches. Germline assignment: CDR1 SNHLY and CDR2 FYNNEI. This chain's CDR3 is CASKEQGSYGYTF. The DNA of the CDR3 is TGTGCCAGCAAGGAACAGGGGTCATATGGCTACACCTTC. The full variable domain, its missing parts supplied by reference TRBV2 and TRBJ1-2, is EPEVTQTPSHQVTQMGQEVILRCVPISNHLYFYWYRQILGQKVEFLVSFYNNEISEKSEIFDDQFSVERPDGSNFTLKIRSTKLEDSAMYFCASKEQGSYGYTFGSGTRLTVV.

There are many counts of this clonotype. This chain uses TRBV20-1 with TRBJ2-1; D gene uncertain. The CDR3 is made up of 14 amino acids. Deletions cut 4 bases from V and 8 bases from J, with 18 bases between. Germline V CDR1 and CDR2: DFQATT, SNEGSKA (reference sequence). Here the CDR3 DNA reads TGCAGTGCTATAGGCACCGGGCGTCAGGATGAGCAGTTCTTC. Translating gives CSAIGTGRQDEQFF.

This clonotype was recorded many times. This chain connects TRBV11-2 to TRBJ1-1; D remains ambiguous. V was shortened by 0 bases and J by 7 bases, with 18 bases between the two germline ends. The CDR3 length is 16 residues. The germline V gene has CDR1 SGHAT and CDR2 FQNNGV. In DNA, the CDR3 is TGTGCCAGCAGCTTAGATTTAAGTTCGGTCAACGGTGAAGCTTTCTTT. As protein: CASSLDLSSVNGEAFF.

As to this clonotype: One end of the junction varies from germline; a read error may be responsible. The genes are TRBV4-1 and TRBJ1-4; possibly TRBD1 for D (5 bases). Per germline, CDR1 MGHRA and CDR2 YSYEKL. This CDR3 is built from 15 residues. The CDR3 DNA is TGCACCAGCAGCCAAGATTGGGGGAGTCGGGAAAAACTGTTTTTT. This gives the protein CTSSQDWGSREKLFF.

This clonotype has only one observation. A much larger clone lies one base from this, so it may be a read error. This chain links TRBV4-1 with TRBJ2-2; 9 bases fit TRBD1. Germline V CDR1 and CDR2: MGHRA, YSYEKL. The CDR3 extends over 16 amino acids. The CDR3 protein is CASGQRTGANTGELFF. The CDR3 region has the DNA TGCGCCAGCGGCCAACGGACAGGGGCGAACACCGGGGAGCTGTTTTTT.

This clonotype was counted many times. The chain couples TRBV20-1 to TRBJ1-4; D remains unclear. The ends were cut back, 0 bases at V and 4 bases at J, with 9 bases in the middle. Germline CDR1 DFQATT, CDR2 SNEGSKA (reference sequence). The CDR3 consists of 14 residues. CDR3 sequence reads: CSARDPGDNEKLFF. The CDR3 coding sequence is TGCAGTGCTAGAGATCCGGGCGATAATGAAAAACTGTTTTTT.

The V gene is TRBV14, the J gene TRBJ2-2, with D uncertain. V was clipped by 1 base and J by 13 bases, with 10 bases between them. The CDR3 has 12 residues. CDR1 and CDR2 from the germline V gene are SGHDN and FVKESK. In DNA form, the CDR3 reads TGTGCCAGCAGCCAAGCCCCACCTAGGCTGTTTTTT. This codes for CASSQAPPRLFF. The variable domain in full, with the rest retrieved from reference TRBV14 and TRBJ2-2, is EAGVTQFPSHSVIEKGQTVTLRCDPISGHDNLYWYRRVMGKEIKFLLHFVKESKQDESGMPNNRFLAERTGGTYSTLKVQPAELEDSGVYFCASSQAPPRLFFGEGSRLTVL.

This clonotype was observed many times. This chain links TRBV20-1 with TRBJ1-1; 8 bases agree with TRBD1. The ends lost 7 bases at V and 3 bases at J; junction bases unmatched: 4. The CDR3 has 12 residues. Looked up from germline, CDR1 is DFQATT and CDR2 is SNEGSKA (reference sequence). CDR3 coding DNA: TGCAGTGTCCCGGACAGGGACACTGAAGCTTTCTTT. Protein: CSVPDRDTEAFF.

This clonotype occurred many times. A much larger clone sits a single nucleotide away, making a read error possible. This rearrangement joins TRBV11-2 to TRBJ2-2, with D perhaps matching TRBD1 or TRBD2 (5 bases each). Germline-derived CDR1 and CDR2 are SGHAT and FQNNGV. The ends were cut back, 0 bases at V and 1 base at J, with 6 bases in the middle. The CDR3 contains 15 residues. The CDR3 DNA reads TGTGCCAGCAGCTTAGAGAGGGGGAACACCGGGGAGCTGTTTTTT. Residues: CASSLERGNTGELFF.

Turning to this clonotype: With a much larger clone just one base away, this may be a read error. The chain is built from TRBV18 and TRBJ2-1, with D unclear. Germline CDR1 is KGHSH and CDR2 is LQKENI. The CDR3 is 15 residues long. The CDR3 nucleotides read TGTGCCAGCTCGTCAACTCAGATCTCCTACAATGAGCAGCTCTTC. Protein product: CASSSTQISYNEQLF. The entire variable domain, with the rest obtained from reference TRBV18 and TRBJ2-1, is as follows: NAGVMQNPRHLVRRRGQEARLRCSPMKGHSHVYWYRQLPEEGLKFMVYLQKENIIDESGMPKERFSAEFPKEGPSILRIQQVVRGDSAAYFCASSSTQISYNEQLFGPGTRLTVL.

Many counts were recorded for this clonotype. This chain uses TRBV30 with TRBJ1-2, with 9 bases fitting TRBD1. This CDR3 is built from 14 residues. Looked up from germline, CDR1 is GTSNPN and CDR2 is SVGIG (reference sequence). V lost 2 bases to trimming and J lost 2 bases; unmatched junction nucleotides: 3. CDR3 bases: TGTGCCTGGAGTCGGACAGGGGAGAACTATGGCTACACCTTC. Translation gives CAWSRTGENYGYTF.

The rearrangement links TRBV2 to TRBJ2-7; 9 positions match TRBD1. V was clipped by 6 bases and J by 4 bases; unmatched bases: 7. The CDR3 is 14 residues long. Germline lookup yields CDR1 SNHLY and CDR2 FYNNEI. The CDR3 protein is CASRKTGGIYEQYF. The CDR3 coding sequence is TGTGCCAGCAGAAAAACAGGGGGCATTTACGAGCAGTACTTC.

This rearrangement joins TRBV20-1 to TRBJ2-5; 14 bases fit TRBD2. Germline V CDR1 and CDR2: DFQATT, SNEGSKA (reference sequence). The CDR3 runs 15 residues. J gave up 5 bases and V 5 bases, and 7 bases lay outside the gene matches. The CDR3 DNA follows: TGCAGTGCTTGTGTAGGGACTAGCGGGAGTGAGACCCAGTACTTC. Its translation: CSACVGTSGSETQYF.

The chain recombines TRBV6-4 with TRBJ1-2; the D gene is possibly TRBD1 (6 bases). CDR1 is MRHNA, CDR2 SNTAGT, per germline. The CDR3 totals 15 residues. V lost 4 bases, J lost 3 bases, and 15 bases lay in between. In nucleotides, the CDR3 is TGTGCCAGCAGTGCCCGAGGGGGGGCGGACTATGGCTACACCTTC. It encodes CASSARGGADYGYTF.

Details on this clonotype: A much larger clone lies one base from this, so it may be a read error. DNA for the CDR3: TGTGCCAGCAGCTTAAAGGGGGGTGATGAAAAACTGTTTTTT. It encodes CASSLKGGDEKLFF. The V call is TRBV7-3, the J call TRBJ1-4, with D possibly TRBD1 on 6 matching bases. The CDR3 loop spans 14 amino acids. V was shortened by 1 base and J by 6 bases, with 9 bases between the two germline ends. CDR1 SGHTA and CDR2 FQGTGA come from the germline V gene.

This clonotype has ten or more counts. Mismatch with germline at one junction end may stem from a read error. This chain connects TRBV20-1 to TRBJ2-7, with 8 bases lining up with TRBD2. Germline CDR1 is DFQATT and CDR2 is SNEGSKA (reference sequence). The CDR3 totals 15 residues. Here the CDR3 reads CSAIGPQRGTYKQYF. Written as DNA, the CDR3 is TGCAGTGCTATCGGCCCACAGCGGGGGACCTACAAGCAGTACTTC.

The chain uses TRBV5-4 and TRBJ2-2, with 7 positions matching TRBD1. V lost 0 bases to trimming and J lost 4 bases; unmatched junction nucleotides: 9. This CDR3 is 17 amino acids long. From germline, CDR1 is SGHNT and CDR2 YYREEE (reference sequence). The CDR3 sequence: CASSLGGPTGSTGELFF. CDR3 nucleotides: TGTGCCAGCAGCTTGGGTGGGCCGACAGGGTCCACCGGGGAGCTGTTTTTT.

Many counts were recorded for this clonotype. The CDR3 coding sequence is TGTGCCAGCAGAATTACAGGTTGCAATTCACCCCTCCACTTT. Its translation: CASRITGCNSPLHF. J is TRBJ1-6 and V is TRBV6-1; D perhaps matches TRBD1 (5 bases). V was pared by 6 bases and J by 7 bases, with 13 bases between. CDR1 MNHNS and CDR2 SASEGT come from the germline V gene. There are 14 residues in the CDR3.

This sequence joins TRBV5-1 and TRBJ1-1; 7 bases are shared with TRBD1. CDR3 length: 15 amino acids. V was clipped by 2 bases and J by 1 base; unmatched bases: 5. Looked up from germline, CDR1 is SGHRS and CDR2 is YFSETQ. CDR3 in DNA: TGCGCCAGCAGCTTAGGACAGGTAGGGAACACTGAAGCTTTCTTT. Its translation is CASSLGQVGNTEAFF.

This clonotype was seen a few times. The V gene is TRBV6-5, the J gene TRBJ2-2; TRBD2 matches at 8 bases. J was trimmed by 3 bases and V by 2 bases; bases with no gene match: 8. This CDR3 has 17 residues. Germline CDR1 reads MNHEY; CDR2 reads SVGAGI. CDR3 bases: TGTGCCAGCAGTTACCGACCGGGAGGGCCGGACACCGGGGAGCTGTTTTTT. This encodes CASSYRPGGPDTGELFF.

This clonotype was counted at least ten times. In DNA, the CDR3 is TGTGCCAGCAGGACCGGGACAGGTGGGAGCATTCAGTACTTC. Translation gives CASRTGTGGSIQYF. The chain uses TRBV2 and TRBJ2-4, with 8 nucleotides matching TRBD1. Germline-derived CDR1 and CDR2 are SNHLY and FYNNEI. The CDR3 length is 14 residues. Trimming at V came to 6 bases and at J to 9 bases, leaving 10 bases not matched to a gene.